This is a list of T cell receptor beta chains from one sample in a study of cytotoxic CD8 clonotypes in ibrutinib-treated CLL. The method was immunoSEQ multiplex PCR; TCRdb's version includes in-frame clones alone and lacks a portion of them. The sample yields a few hundred thousand clones, about 80% seen once. The input for sequencing was PBMCs, taken before ibrutinib treatment. All receptors come from a human donor with chronic lymphocytic leukemia. Both conserved end residues are part of each CDR3. The D gene is left open where the match is weak. Rows may omit the clone size; those that give it use once, few, many or a size class.

TRBJ2-2,.,13,TRBD2,TRBV10-3,CAIRTGGAGELFF,TGTGCCATCCGAACGGGAGGGGCCGGGGAGCTGTTTTTT
TRBJ2-5,.,17,TRBD2,TRBV6-1,CASSGDRRLAGGETQYF,TGTGCCAGCAGTGGGGACAGGAGACTAGCGGGAGGAGAGACCCAGTACTTC
TRBJ2-2,.,15,TRBD2,TRBV18,CASSPFAGGTGELFF,TGTGCCAGCTCACCATTCGCGGGAGGAACCGGGGAGCTGTTTTTT
TRBJ1-2,.,13,.,TRBV5-4,CASSLPRGHGYTF,TGTGCCAGCAGCTTGCCGCGAGGACATGGCTACACCTTC
TRBJ2-7,once,15,TRBD2,TRBV7-2,CASSLGLAVTYEQYF,TGTGCCAGCAGCTTAGGACTAGCGGTTACCTACGAGCAGTACTTC
TRBJ1-2,.,14,.,TRBV11-2,CASSLRGVYYGYTF,TGTGCCAGCAGCCTAAGGGGGGTTTACTATGGCTACACCTTC
TRBJ2-1,.,16,TRBD2,TRBV5-4,CASSLASGLYHNEQFF,TGTGCCAGCAGCTTGGCTTCGGGACTATACCACAATGAGCAGTTCTTC
TRBJ2-7,.,17,TRBD2,TRBV4-3,CASSQDRIAGGLHEQYF,TGCGCCAGCAGCCAAGATAGGATAGCGGGAGGGCTCCACGAGCAGTACTTC
TRBJ1-5,few,11,.,TRBV7-8,CASSFAEHQHF,TGTGCCAGCAGTTTCGCGGAACATCAGCATTTT
TRBJ2-2,.,13,.,TRBV30,CAWSVSNTGELFF,TGTGCCTGGAGTGTCTCCAACACCGGGGAGCTGTTTTTT
TRBJ2-1,once,16,TRBD2,TRBV6-5,CASSSLTSGRYNEQFF,TGTGCCAGCAGTTCCCTTACTAGCGGGAGATACAATGAGCAGTTCTTC
TRBJ2-1,.,17,TRBD2,TRBV7-3,CASSLRASGRASNEQFF,TGTGCCAGCAGCTTAAGGGCTAGCGGGAGGGCCAGCAATGAGCAGTTCTTC
TRBJ2-7,.,14,TRBD1,TRBV15,CATSRPGQGIEQYF,TGTGCCACCAGCAGACCGGGACAGGGGATCGAGCAGTACTTC
TRBJ2-7,.,14,.,TRBV4-3,CASSQNLDGYEQYF,TGCGCCAGCAGCCAAAACTTGGACGGATACGAGCAGTACTTC
TRBJ2-2,.,15,.,TRBV28,CASSFGGTNTGELFF,TGTGCCAGCAGTTTCGGGGGGACAAACACCGGGGAGCTGTTTTTT
TRBJ1-1,.,14,.,TRBV10-3,CAISATPSNTEAFF,TGTGCCATCAGTGCGACACCTTCGAACACTGAAGCTTTCTTT
TRBJ2-3,.,15,.,TRBV27,CASSLSWIGTDTQYF,TGTGCCAGCAGTTTATCTTGGATAGGGACAGATACGCAGTATTTT
TRBJ2-1,few,16,.,TRBV6-1,CASSEGFELRYNEQFF,TGTGCCAGCAGTGAAGGATTCGAGCTAAGGTACAATGAGCAGTTCTTC
TRBJ1-1,.,16,.,TRBV15,CATSRPPDTSNTEAFF,TGTGCCACCAGCAGGCCGCCCGACACGTCGAACACTGAAGCTTTCTTT
TRBJ1-5,.,15,.,TRBV28,CASSSPGHINQPQHF,TGTGCCAGCAGTTCCCCGGGACACATCAATCAGCCCCAGCATTTT
TRBJ1-6,.,14,.,TRBV15,CATSRAISRSPLHF,TGTGCCACCAGCAGAGCCATATCGCGCTCACCCCTCCACTTT
TRBJ2-5,.,12,TRBD2,TRBV7-7,CASRGDPGTQYF,TGTGCTAGCCGGGGGGACCCAGGGACCCAGTACTTC
TRBJ2-7,.,18,TRBD2,TRBV27,CASSSGLAGGLSSYEQYF,TGTGCCAGCAGTTCGGGACTAGCGGGAGGTCTGAGCTCCTACGAGCAGTACTTC
TRBJ2-7,once,14,.,TRBV5-1,CASSLIPDSYEQYF,TGCGCCAGCAGCTTAATTCCAGACTCCTACGAGCAGTACTTC
TRBJ2-2,.,11,.,TRBV27,CASSFLGELFF,TGTGCCAGCAGTTTCCTGGGGGAGCTGTTTTTT
TRBJ2-5,.,15,TRBD2,TRBV9,CASSAGLAGQETQYF,TGTGCCAGCAGCGCGGGACTAGCGGGGCAAGAGACCCAGTACTTC
TRBJ1-4,.,15,.,TRBV28,CASSLNIPTNEKLFF,TGTGCCAGCAGTTTAAATATACCTACTAATGAAAAACTGTTTTTT
TRBJ2-5,.,13,.,TRBV18,CASSPGQRSAQYF,TGTGCCAGCTCACCAGGCCAGCGGTCGGCCCAGTACTTC
TRBJ2-5,.,18,.,TRBV7-8,CASSPWVDDRGGGETQYF,TGTGCCAGCAGCCCCTGGGTGGATGACAGGGGAGGGGGGGAGACCCAGTACTTC
TRBJ2-7,.,16,TRBD2,TRBV6-5,CASSYTSGRESYEQYF,TGTGCCAGCAGTTACACCAGCGGGAGGGAATCCTACGAGCAGTACTTC
TRBJ2-3,.,14,.,TRBV4-1,CASSQVSGTDTQYF,TGCGCCAGCAGCCAAGTTAGTGGCACAGATACGCAGTATTTT
TRBJ2-7,.,14,.,TRBV5-5,CASSPGSWGNEQYF,TGTGCCAGCAGCCCAGGTTCTTGGGGGAACGAGCAGTACTTC
TRBJ2-7,.,15,.,TRBV5-6,CASSLRTAYSYEQYF,TGTGCCAGCAGCTTAAGGACAGCTTACTCCTACGAGCAGTACTTC